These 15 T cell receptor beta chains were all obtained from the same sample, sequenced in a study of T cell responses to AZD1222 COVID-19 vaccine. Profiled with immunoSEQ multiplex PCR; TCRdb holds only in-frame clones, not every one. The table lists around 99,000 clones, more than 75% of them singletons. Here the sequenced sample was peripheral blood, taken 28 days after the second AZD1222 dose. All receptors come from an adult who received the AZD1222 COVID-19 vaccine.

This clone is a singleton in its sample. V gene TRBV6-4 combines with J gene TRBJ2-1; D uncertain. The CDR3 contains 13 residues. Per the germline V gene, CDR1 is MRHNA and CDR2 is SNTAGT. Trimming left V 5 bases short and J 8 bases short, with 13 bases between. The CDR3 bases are TGTGCCAGCAGTCCCGAGGAGCACGATGAGCAGTTCTTC. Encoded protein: CASSPEEHDEQFF.

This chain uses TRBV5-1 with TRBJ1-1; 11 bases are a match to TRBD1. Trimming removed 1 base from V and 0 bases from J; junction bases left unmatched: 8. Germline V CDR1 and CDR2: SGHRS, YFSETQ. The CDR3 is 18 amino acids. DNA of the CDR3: TGCGCCAGCAGCTTGCGACCCGGACAGGGGGCGATGAACACTGAAGCTTTCTTT. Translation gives CASSLRPGQGAMNTEAFF.

CDR3 sequence (DNA): TGTGCCAGCAGCTTAGGACAGCCCTATGGCTACACCTTC. Its protein product is CASSLGQPYGYTF. V usage is TRBV7-9 and J usage is TRBJ1-2; D might be TRBD1 (5 bases). Trimming took 1 base from V and 4 from J, leaving 7 bases between them. The CDR3 loop spans 13 amino acids. Germline assignment: CDR1 SEHNR and CDR2 FQNEAQ (reference sequence).

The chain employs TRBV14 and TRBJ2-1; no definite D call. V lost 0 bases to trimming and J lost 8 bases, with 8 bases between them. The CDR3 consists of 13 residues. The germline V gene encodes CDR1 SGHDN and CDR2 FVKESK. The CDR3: CASSQEAGDEQFF. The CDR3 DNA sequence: TGTGCCAGCAGCCAAGAGGCAGGAGATGAGCAGTTCTTC.

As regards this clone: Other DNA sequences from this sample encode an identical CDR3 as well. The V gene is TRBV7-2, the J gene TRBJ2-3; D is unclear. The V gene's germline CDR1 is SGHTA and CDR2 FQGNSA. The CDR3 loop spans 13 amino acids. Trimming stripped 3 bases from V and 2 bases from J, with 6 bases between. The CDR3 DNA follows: TGTGCCAGCAGCTTTAGGGTCACAGATACGCAGTATTTT. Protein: CASSFRVTDTQYF.

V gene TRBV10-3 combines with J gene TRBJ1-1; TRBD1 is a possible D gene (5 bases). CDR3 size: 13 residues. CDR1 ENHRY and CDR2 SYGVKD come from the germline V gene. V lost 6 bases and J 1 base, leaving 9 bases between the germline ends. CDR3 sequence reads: CAIRGVSNTEAFF. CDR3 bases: TGTGCCATCAGAGGGGTGTCGAACACTGAAGCTTTCTTT.

The CDR3 loop reads CASRLPTAHNEQFF. The CDR3, as DNA: TGTGCCAGCAGGCTCCCAACGGCGCACAATGAGCAGTTCTTC. The genes are TRBV7-2 and TRBJ2-1, with unresolved D. Trimming cost V 6 bases and J 5 bases, with 14 bases left between them. Germline loops: CDR1 SGHTA, CDR2 FQGNSA. The CDR3 extends over 14 amino acids.

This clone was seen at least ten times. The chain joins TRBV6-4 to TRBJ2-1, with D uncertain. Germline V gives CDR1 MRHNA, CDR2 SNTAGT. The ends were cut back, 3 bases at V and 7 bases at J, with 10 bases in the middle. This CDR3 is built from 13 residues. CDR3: CASSDMAQNEQFF. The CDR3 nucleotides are TGTGCCAGCAGTGATATGGCGCAGAATGAGCAGTTCTTC.

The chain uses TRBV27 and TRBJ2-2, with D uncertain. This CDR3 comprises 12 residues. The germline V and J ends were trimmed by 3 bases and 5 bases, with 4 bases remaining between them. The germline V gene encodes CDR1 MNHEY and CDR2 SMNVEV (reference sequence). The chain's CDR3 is CASSLRTGELFF. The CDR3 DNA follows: TGTGCCAGCAGTTTGAGGACCGGGGAGCTGTTTTTT.

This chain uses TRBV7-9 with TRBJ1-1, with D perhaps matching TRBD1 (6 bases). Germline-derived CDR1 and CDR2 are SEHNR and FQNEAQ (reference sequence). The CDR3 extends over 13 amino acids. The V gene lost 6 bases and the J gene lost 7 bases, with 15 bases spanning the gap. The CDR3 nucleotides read TGTGCCAGCAGTCTAGGGACAACCAATGAAGCTTTCTTT. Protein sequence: CASSLGTTNEAFF.

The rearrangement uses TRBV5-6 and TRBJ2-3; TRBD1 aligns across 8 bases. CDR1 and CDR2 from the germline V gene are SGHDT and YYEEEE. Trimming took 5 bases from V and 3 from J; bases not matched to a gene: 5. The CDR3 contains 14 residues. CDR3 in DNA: TGTGCCAGCAGACCACAGGGGGGAACAGATACGCAGTATTTT. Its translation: CASRPQGGTDTQYF. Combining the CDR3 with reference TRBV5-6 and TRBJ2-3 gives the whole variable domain DAGVTQSPTHLIKTRGQQVTLRCSPKSGHDTVSWYQQALGQGPQFIFQYYEEEERQRGNFPDRFSGHQFPNYSSELNVNALLLGDSALYLCASRPQGGTDTQYFGPGTRLTVL.

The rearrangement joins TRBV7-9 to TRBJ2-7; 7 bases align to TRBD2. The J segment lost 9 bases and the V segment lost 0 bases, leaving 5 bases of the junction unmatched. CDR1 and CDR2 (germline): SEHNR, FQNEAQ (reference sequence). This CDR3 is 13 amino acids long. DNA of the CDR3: TGTGCCAGCAGCTTAGCTGGGGGGGAGTGGCAGTACTTC. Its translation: CASSLAGGEWQYF.

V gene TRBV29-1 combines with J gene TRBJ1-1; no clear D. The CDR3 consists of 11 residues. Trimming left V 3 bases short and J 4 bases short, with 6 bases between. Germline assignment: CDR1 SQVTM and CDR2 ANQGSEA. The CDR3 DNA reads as TGCAGCGTTGATCACGGCACTGAAGCTTTCTTT. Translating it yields CSVDHGTEAFF.

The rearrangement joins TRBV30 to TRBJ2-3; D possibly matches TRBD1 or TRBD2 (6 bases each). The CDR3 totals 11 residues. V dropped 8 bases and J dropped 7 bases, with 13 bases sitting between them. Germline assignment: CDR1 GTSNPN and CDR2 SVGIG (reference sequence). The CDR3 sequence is CALIGGYTQYF. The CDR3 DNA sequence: TGTGCCCTAATCGGGGGCTATACGCAGTATTTT.

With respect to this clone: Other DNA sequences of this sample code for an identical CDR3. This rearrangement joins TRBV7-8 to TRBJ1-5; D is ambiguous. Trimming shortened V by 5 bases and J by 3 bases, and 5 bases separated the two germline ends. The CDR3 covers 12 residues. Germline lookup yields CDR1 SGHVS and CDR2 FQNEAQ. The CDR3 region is CASSPPNQPQHF. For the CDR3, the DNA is TGTGCCAGCAGCCCCCCCAATCAGCCCCAGCATTTT.